These 17 T cell receptor beta chains were all obtained from the same sample, sequenced in a study of vaccination and CD4 T cells after COVID-19 (dated by TCRdb to about 2022). The treatment or condition tag for this specimen amounts to: approximately 11-day PBMC culture with coronavirus spike peptide pools or control peptides (ViraFEST assay). These TCRs are of unknown antigen specificity. The library was prepared using PCR. The run used an Illumina iSeq 100. At the Johns Hopkins FTIC core, DNA from the cultured CD4+ T cells underwent TCR sequencing with the Oncomine TCR Beta short-read assay. Starting from the raw public reads, TCRdb applied fastp trimming at Q25, assembled clones with MiXCR and retained in-frame beta chains. Every distinct CDR3 protein forms one entry, paired with its most common genes and DNA. For this sample there are 17,000 or so distinct CDR3 sequences; roughly 45% appear just once. The ten top clones hold under 7% of the sample.

Sequencing used CD4+ T cells from blood, cultured in vitro, obtained before SARS-CoV-2 vaccination. The receptor source for this set is a human donor who had recovered from COVID-19.

The gene calls are TRBV24-1 and TRBJ2-1; TRBD1 aligns across 9 bases. The CDR3 sequence is 16 residues long. Germline CDR1 KGHDR, CDR2 SFDVKD. Germline trimming cut 3 bases from V and 0 bases from J; bases unmatched to any gene: 2. The CDR3 bases are TGTGCCACCAGTGATGGGACAGGGAGCTCCTACAATGAGCAGTTCTTC. Translating gives CATSDGTGSSYNEQFF.

The table lists this clonotype with a few counts. The chain couples TRBV4-2 to TRBJ1-2, with D uncertain. Germline V gene data show CDR1 as LGHNA and CDR2 as YNFKEQ. Trimming pared 4 bases from V and 10 bases from J, leaving 16 bases between. The CDR3 sequence is 13 residues long. Here the CDR3 reads CASSLNGGVNYTF. For the CDR3, the DNA is TGTGCCAGCAGCCTTAATGGCGGGGTTAACTACACCTTC.

This clonotype has more than one count but fewer than ten. The chain links TRBV27 to TRBJ1-5, with 7 bases identical to TRBD1. Germline lookup yields CDR1 MNHEY and CDR2 SMNVEV (reference sequence). V gave up 8 bases and J gave up 8 bases; unmatched junction bases: 27. This CDR3 contains 19 residues. Written as DNA, the CDR3 is TGTGCCAGCGGACTCAGGGGGGGCGCGATTCTAGGTACCGGAGAGCCCCAGCATTTT. Encoded protein: CASGLRGGAILGTGEPQHF.

This chain joins TRBV6-5 and TRBJ2-7; D possibly corresponds to TRBD2 (6 bases). V was shortened by 0 bases and J by 3 bases, with 9 bases between the two germline ends. Germline CDR1 and CDR2: MNHEY and SVGAGI. This CDR3 has 14 amino acids. CDR3 loop: CASSYSGLSYEQYF. The DNA of the CDR3 is TGTGCCAGCAGTTACTCGGGACTCAGCTACGAGCAGTACTTC.

The chain links TRBV20-1 to TRBJ2-7, with 9 bases that match TRBD1. CDR1 and CDR2 (germline): DFQATT, SNEGSKA (reference sequence). The J segment lost 6 bases and the V segment lost 2 bases, leaving 8 bases of the junction unmatched. The CDR3 length is 14 residues. The CDR3 spells CSARPGQGHSEQYF. The CDR3 DNA reads as TGCAGTGCTAGACCGGGACAGGGACACAGCGAGCAGTACTTC.

CDR3 coding DNA: TGTGCCAGCAGCCGACAGGGGGGGCATCAGCCCCAGCATTTT. Protein: CASSRQGGHQPQHF. The V call is TRBV6-1, the J call TRBJ1-5; 9 bases match TRBD1. This CDR3 spans 14 amino acids. Germline V lookup: CDR1 MNHNS, CDR2 SASEGT. J gave up 5 bases and V 6 bases, and 5 bases lay outside the gene matches.

The genes are TRBV10-1 and TRBJ1-1; D is uncertain. V was pared by 4 bases and J by 3 bases, with 9 bases between. Germline CDR1 and CDR2: WNHNN and SYGVQD (reference sequence). The CDR3 length is 13 residues. The CDR3 region has the DNA TGCGCCAGCAGTGGAAATGAGGACACTGAAGCTTTCTTT. Protein sequence: CASSGNEDTEAFF.

This sequence joins TRBV6-1 and TRBJ1-1; D remains unclear. V was trimmed by 6 bases and J by 1 base, leaving 15 bases between them. Germline lookup yields CDR1 MNHNS and CDR2 SASEGT. There are 15 residues in the CDR3. CDR3 amino acids: CASSLDLGGNTEAFF. The CDR3 nucleotides read TGTGCCAGCAGCCTCGATTTGGGAGGGAACACTGAAGCTTTCTTT.

The V call is TRBV20-1, the J call TRBJ1-5, with D maybe TRBD1 (6 bases). V lost 4 bases to trimming and J lost 3 bases, with 13 bases between them. CDR3 length: 14 amino acids. CDR1 is DFQATT and CDR2 is SNEGSKA in the germline V gene (reference sequence). The CDR3 protein is CSATKDSYNQPQHF. As DNA, the CDR3 is TGCAGTGCTACCAAGGACAGTTACAATCAGCCCCAGCATTTT.

This rearrangement joins TRBV6-2 or TRBV6-3 to TRBJ1-5; D unresolved. The length of the CDR3 is 16 residues. Germline V CDR1 and CDR2: MNHEY, SVGEGT. Trimming took off 6 bases at V and 0 bases at J, with 15 bases between the two ends. CDR3 residues: CASRASRQNSNQPQHF. CDR3 nucleotide sequence: TGTGCCAGCAGAGCCTCGCGGCAGAATAGCAATCAGCCCCAGCATTTT.

The V gene is TRBV6-5, the J gene TRBJ2-2; no clear D. Trimming took off 0 bases at V and 1 base at J, with 6 bases between the two ends. The length of the CDR3 is 15 residues. Germline lookup yields CDR1 MNHEY and CDR2 SVGAGI. The CDR3, as DNA: TGTGCCAGCAGTTACTCGCCCCAGAACACCGGGGAGCTGTTTTTT. This sequence encodes CASSYSPQNTGELFF.

The V call is TRBV27, the J call TRBJ2-1, with 7 bases aligning to TRBD1. CDR1 is MNHEY, CDR2 SMNVEV, per germline (reference sequence). V was clipped by 2 bases and J by 12 bases; unmatched bases: 7. This CDR3 spans 13 amino acids. CDR3 sequence: CASSLGGAGGQFF. The CDR3 bases are TGTGCCAGCAGTTTAGGTGGGGCAGGGGGGCAGTTCTTC.

The rearrangement links TRBV6-1 to TRBJ2-7, with D uncertain. V lost 2 bases and J 3 bases, leaving 5 bases between the germline ends. There are 12 residues in the CDR3. Germline CDR1 reads MNHNS; CDR2 reads SASEGT. CDR3 sequence (DNA): TGTGCCAGCAGTGAACGGTTCTACGAGCAGTACTTC. Its translation is CASSERFYEQYF.

This clonotype was counted a single time. The chain recombines TRBV11-3 with TRBJ2-3; 8 bases map to TRBD2. The CDR3 contains 16 residues. The germline gives CDR1 SGHNT, CDR2 YENEEA. Trimming cost V 2 bases and J 3 bases; bases outside gene matches: 7. The CDR3 sequence: CASSLMAGGGTDTQYF. In DNA, the CDR3 is TGTGCCAGCAGCTTAATGGCGGGAGGCGGGACAGATACGCAGTATTTT.

A few counts support this clonotype. The chain is built from TRBV7-3 and TRBJ2-1; 16 bases are a match to TRBD2. CDR3 length: 19 amino acids. J gave up 0 bases and V 5 bases, and 7 bases lay outside the gene matches. Germline V gene data show CDR1 as SGHTA and CDR2 as FQGTGA. CDR3 nucleotides: TGTGCCAGCAGCAAAGTGGGACTAGCGGGAGGGCCCTCCTACAATGAGCAGTTCTTC. Translated: CASSKVGLAGGPSYNEQFF.

The J gene is TRBJ1-1, the V gene TRBV6-2 or TRBV6-3, with D perhaps TRBD1 (5 bases). Germline V lookup: CDR1 MNHEY, CDR2 SVGEGT. The CDR3 loop spans 12 amino acids. V lost 3 bases and J 7 bases, leaving 9 bases between the germline ends. This CDR3 reads CASSYPGVEAFF. The CDR3 DNA reads TGTGCCAGCAGTTATCCGGGGGTTGAAGCTTTCTTT.

The gene calls are TRBV5-4 and TRBJ2-7; D uncertain. Germline values: CDR1 SGHNT, CDR2 YYREEE (reference sequence). V shed 0 bases and J shed 0 bases, with 7 bases lying between them. CDR3 length: 14 amino acids. In DNA form, the CDR3 reads TGTGCCAGCAGCTTGGGCGGTAGCTCCTACGAGCAGTACTTC. It yields the protein CASSLGGSSYEQYF.